One sample yielded the 10 T cell receptor beta chains listed below, sequenced in a study of cytomegalovirus exposure and HLA in healthy donors. This PCR relied on a set of 60 Vbeta primers and 13 Jbeta primers. TCRdb keeps only in-frame clones here, not all; method: immunoSEQ multiplex PCR. The sample has more than 85,000 clones, approximately 83% seen once. The sample comprised PBMCs. The receptor set was obtained from a man between 35 and 55 years old in good health and CMV-seronegative.

V usage is TRBV29-1 and J usage is TRBJ1-1; D is possibly TRBD1 (6 bases). From germline, CDR1 is SQVTM and CDR2 ANQGSEA. V was pared by 7 bases and J by 0 bases, with 12 bases between. The CDR3 length is 13 residues. The CDR3: CSATGIMNTEAFF. The CDR3 coding sequence is TGCAGCGCTACAGGGATAATGAACACTGAAGCTTTCTTT.

The chain is built from TRBV5-8 and TRBJ1-5; D unresolved. The CDR3 contains 14 residues. V lost 4 bases to trimming and J lost 5 bases, with 13 bases between them. Per the germline V gene, CDR1 is SGHTS and CDR2 is YDEGEE. The CDR3 reads CASSPEGQYQPQHF. DNA of the CDR3: TGTGCCAGCAGCCCCGAGGGTCAATATCAGCCCCAGCATTTT. Combining the CDR3 with reference TRBV5-8 and TRBJ1-5 gives the whole variable domain EAGVTQSPTHLIKTRGQQATLRCSPISGHTSVYWYQQALGLGLQFLLWYDEGEERNRGNFPPRFSGRQFPNYSSELNVNALELEDSALYLCASSPEGQYQPQHFGDGTRLSIL.

The gene calls are TRBV5-4 and TRBJ1-1, with D maybe TRBD1 (5 bases). This CDR3 is built from 16 residues. V was cut by 2 bases and J by 7 bases, with 21 bases left in between. Germline V gene data show CDR1 as SGHNT and CDR2 as YYREEE (reference sequence). CDR3 amino acids: CASSFRQGLGPVEAFF. CDR3 nucleotides: TGTGCCAGCAGCTTCAGGCAGGGACTGGGACCCGTTGAAGCTTTCTTT. Variable domain in full (rest from reference TRBV5-4 and TRBJ1-1): ETGVTQSPTHLIKTRGQQVTLRCSSQSGHNTVSWYQQALGQGPQFIFQYYREEENGRGNFPPRFSGLQFPNYSSELNVNALELDDSALYLCASSFRQGLGPVEAFFGQGTRLTVV.

The V gene is TRBV27, the J gene TRBJ1-2; possibly TRBD1 for D (5 bases). This CDR3 contains 13 residues. Trimming stripped 5 bases from V and 4 bases from J, with 11 bases between. Germline values: CDR1 MNHEY, CDR2 SMNVEV (reference sequence). The CDR3 spells CASSPQVSYGYTF. The CDR3 DNA reads TGTGCCAGCAGTCCACAGGTTTCCTATGGCTACACCTTC.

The CDR3 spells CSALQGSDTQYF. Here the CDR3 DNA reads TGCAGCGCCCTACAGGGGTCAGATACGCAGTATTTT. V is TRBV29-1 and J is TRBJ2-3; the match to TRBD1 covers 7 bases. J gave up 4 bases and V 7 bases, and 5 bases lay outside the gene matches. Germline-derived CDR1 and CDR2 are SQVTM and ANQGSEA. This CDR3 has 12 residues.

Turning to this clone: Other DNA sequences in this specimen translate into the identical CDR3. The CDR3 DNA follows: TGCGCCAGCAGCTTGGCGGCGGGGGGTAGCACAGATACGCAGTATTTT. Residues: CASSLAAGGSTDTQYF. The gene calls are TRBV5-1 and TRBJ2-3; TRBD2 matches at 8 bases. The V segment lost 0 bases and the J segment 0 bases; nucleotides outside the gene matches: 3. Germline CDR1 reads SGHRS; CDR2 reads YFSETQ. The CDR3 is 16 amino acids.

V is TRBV4-2 and J is TRBJ1-1, with D possibly matching TRBD1 (6 bases). Trimming took off 0 bases at V and 0 bases at J, with 8 bases between the two ends. This CDR3 spans 15 amino acids. From germline, CDR1 is LGHNA and CDR2 YNFKEQ. CDR3 residues: CASSQDDRMNTEAFF. CDR3 DNA: TGTGCCAGCAGCCAAGATGACAGGATGAACACTGAAGCTTTCTTT.

The rearrangement joins TRBV6-5 to TRBJ1-1, with D perhaps matching TRBD1 (5 bases). The CDR3 is made up of 15 amino acids. Per the germline V gene, CDR1 is MNHEY and CDR2 is SVGAGI. V was pared by 4 bases and J by 4 bases, with 16 bases between. CDR3 loop: CASSSRVGVVTEAFF. For the CDR3, the DNA is TGTGCCAGCAGTTCCCGTGTAGGGGTGGTCACTGAAGCTTTCTTT.

The chain links TRBV28 to TRBJ2-2; D perhaps matches TRBD2 (6 bases). Germline V CDR1 and CDR2: MDHEN, SYDVKM. V lost 1 base and J lost 7, with 10 bases in between. The CDR3 extends over 14 amino acids. This chain's CDR3 is CASSLLGRDGELFF. CDR3 nucleotides: TGTGCCAGCAGTTTATTAGGGCGGGACGGGGAGCTGTTTTTT.

J is TRBJ2-3 and V is TRBV6-5; no reliable D call. This CDR3 is built from 12 residues. V dropped 5 bases and J dropped 2 bases, with 5 bases sitting between them. The V gene's germline CDR1 is MNHEY and CDR2 SVGAGI. The CDR3 spells CASSDTTDTQYF. The CDR3 nucleotides are TGTGCCAGCAGTGACACCACAGATACGCAGTATTTT.